This TCR beta chain was recovered during a study of post-analysis software for immune sequencing data. Overall study: The disease courses spanned relapsing-remitting, secondary progressive and progressive-relapsing forms of multiple sclerosis. The study, taken as a whole, reports: Elevated frequency relative to controls characterized about 5 TRBV segments in patients, TRBV5-6, TRBV5-1 and TRBV20-1 among them. When compared against controls, multiple sclerosis patients showed significantly lower normalized Chao1 diversity. Samples sharing a preparation batch grouped tightly together when assessed by F measure.

Deletions cut 2 bases from V and 4 bases from J, with 14 bases between. The length of the CDR3 is 14 residues. Germline V lookup: CDR1 DFQATT, CDR2 SNEGSKA (reference sequence). TCR beta libraries were prepared from cDNA with unique molecular identifiers. With 1 to 10 million T cells as the source, some 500,000 cDNA molecules resulted. Via MiXCR, TCRdb re-called the PCR reads, giving one row per CDR3 protein. The sample lists fewer than 850,000 distinct CDR3 sequences; roughly 27% were seen once. This clonotype occurred a few times. The antigen remains undetermined. The clonotype comes from a girl aged 5-17 years with multiple sclerosis. The chain recombines TRBV20-1 with TRBJ1-1; weak D call: TRBD1 (5 bases). The sample taken for sequencing was blood. Written as DNA, the CDR3 is TGCAGTGCTAGACGGGCAGGGTGGACCACTGAAGCTTTCTTT. This gives the protein CSARRAGWTTEAFF.